This T cell receptor beta chain was captured by sequencing in a study of blood T cells in healthy people across ages. Study-level results: PBMC samples, being unsorted, prevented any conclusive comparison of naive and antigen-experienced cells. Both naive CD4+ cell counts and diversity were greater in long-lived donors than in aged donors.

For the second PCR, which ran for about 7 to 11 cycles, a sample-barcoded 5' primer and a J-beta primer mix were used. A single record per CDR3 protein comes from TCRdb applying MiXCR to the 5' RACE reads. The sample yields approximately 700,000 distinct CDR3 sequences, 32% seen once. By sample share, this clonotype is medium-sized. Its target is unknown. The CDR3 loop spans 13 amino acids. Germline CDR1 KGHDR, CDR2 SFDVKD. Trimming removed 7 bases at V and 3 bases at J, with 11 bases between. This clonotype was obtained from a woman older than 75 in good health. The V call is TRBV24-1, the J call TRBJ1-1; D possibly corresponds to TRBD1 (5 bases). Sequenced input: blood. The CDR3 coding sequence is TGTGCCACCAGGTCAGGAGGGGACACTGAAGCTTTCTTT. It is translated as CATRSGGDTEAFF.